Shown below are 15 T cell receptor beta chains from a single sample sequenced in a study of identical twins. TCRdb itself ran the 5' RACE reads through MiXCR, one entry per CDR3 protein. Altogether around 250,000 distinct CDR3 sequences are present, approximately 11% being singletons, with the ten largest covering more than 3.5%. This sample also appeared in a second study, on yellow fever vaccine responses in identical twins.

Source material: memory (CD45RO+) T cells sorted from blood. All receptors derive from a woman aged 18-29 years in good health.

This clonotype ranks as medium-sized (0.01 to 0.1%). This chain links TRBV24-1 with TRBJ2-2; TRBD1 might be the D (6 bases). From germline, CDR1 is KGHDR and CDR2 SFDVKD. V shed 3 bases and J shed 3 bases, with 7 bases lying between them. This CDR3 region has 14 residues. DNA for the CDR3: TGTGCCACCAGTGATCACAGGGACACCGGGGAGCTGTTTTTT. Amino acid sequence: CATSDHRDTGELFF.

V gene TRBV20-1 combines with J gene TRBJ2-1; 10 positions agree with TRBD1. This CDR3 is 17 amino acids long. CDR1 is DFQATT, CDR2 SNEGSKA, per germline (reference sequence). Trimming cost V 6 bases and J 5 bases; bases outside gene matches: 16. CDR3 residues: CSARSASTGGLNNEQFF. The CDR3 coding sequence is TGCAGTGCCAGATCAGCTTCGACAGGGGGCCTAAACAATGAGCAGTTCTTC.

This clonotype was recorded a few times. The chain couples TRBV21-1 to TRBJ2-7; the tabulated D call, TRBD1, remains unverified against the DNA. TRBV21-1 constitutes a pseudogene. CDR3 size: 17 residues. The CDR3 reads CASSKEGWAGGPYEQYF. CDR3 DNA sequence: TGTGCCAGCAGCAAAGAGGGTTGGGCGGGAGGGCCCTACGAGCAGTACTTC.

The V and J genes are TRBV6-5 and TRBJ2-3; weak D call: TRBD2 (5 bases). The CDR3 has 16 residues. V was trimmed by 0 bases and J by 0 bases, leaving 10 bases between them. CDR1 is MNHEY, CDR2 SVGAGI, per germline. The DNA for the CDR3 is TGTGCCAGCAGTTACTCTCGCGGCGGGAGCACAGATACGCAGTATTTT. It is translated as CASSYSRGGSTDTQYF.

This clonotype has at least ten counts. The rearrangement joins TRBV29-1 to TRBJ1-1; 7 nucleotides line up with TRBD1. V shed 4 bases and J 7 bases; nucleotides not matched to a gene: 9. The CDR3 is 13 amino acids. Per germline, CDR1 SQVTM and CDR2 ANQGSEA. CDR3 loop: CSVATGAAVEAFF. The CDR3 DNA sequence: TGCAGCGTTGCAACAGGGGCAGCGGTTGAAGCTTTCTTT.

This clonotype was seen more than once but under ten times. This rearrangement joins TRBV5-1 to TRBJ1-1, with TRBD1 matching 11 bases. Germline V gene data show CDR1 as SGHRS and CDR2 as YFSETQ. Unmatched junction bases numbered 3, after V lost 4 bases and J lost 4 bases. The CDR3 covers 14 residues. The CDR3 DNA follows: TGCGCCAGCAGCATCGGGACAGGGGGCACTGAAGCTTTCTTT. Encoded protein: CASSIGTGGTEAFF.

This clonotype was seen a handful of times. The V call is TRBV3-1, the J call TRBJ2-3; D possibly corresponds to TRBD2 (6 bases). Deletions cut 4 bases from V and 5 bases from J, with 10 bases between. The V gene's germline CDR1 is LGHDT and CDR2 YNNKEL (reference sequence). The CDR3 extends over 13 amino acids. DNA of the CDR3: TGTGCCAGCAGCCGCTGGGGGGTAGATACGCAGTATTTT. Protein product: CASSRWGVDTQYF.

This clonotype was seen at least ten times. The CDR3 region has the DNA TGCGCCAGCAGCCCAGGACAGTTTAATGAAAAACTGTTTTTT. Its translation is CASSPGQFNEKLFF. The chain couples TRBV5-1 to TRBJ1-4; possibly TRBD1 for D (6 bases). Germline values: CDR1 SGHRS, CDR2 YFSETQ. The CDR3 sequence is 14 residues long. Trimming cost V 4 bases and J 4 bases, with 11 bases left between them.

The chain uses TRBV6-2 or TRBV6-3 and TRBJ2-1; D unclear. CDR1 is MNHEY and CDR2 is SVGEGT in the germline V gene. Trimming took off 2 bases at V and 7 bases at J, with 6 bases between the two ends. The CDR3 length is 12 residues. The CDR3 DNA sequence: TGTGCCAGCAGTTACCCGTCTAATGAGCAGTTCTTC. Protein sequence: CASSYPSNEQFF.

This clonotype has only a few counts. V is TRBV10-3 and J is TRBJ1-5; 8 nucleotides agree with TRBD1. CDR1 and CDR2 from the germline V gene are ENHRY and SYGVKD. This CDR3 is built from 15 residues. V gave up 5 bases and J gave up 1 base; unmatched junction bases: 4. The CDR3 reads CAISTTGVSNQPQHF. In DNA, the CDR3 is TGTGCCATCAGTACGACAGGGGTCAGCAATCAGCCCCAGCATTTT.

Only a few counts were recorded for this clonotype. The chain is built from TRBV30 and TRBJ1-1, with 10 bases matching TRBD1. There are 14 residues in the CDR3. The V segment lost 6 bases and the J segment 2 bases; nucleotides outside the gene matches: 6. CDR1 is GTSNPN and CDR2 is SVGIG in the germline V gene (reference sequence). CDR3 nucleotide sequence: TGTGCCTGCCGGGACAGGGGCCCAAACACTGAAGCTTTCTTT. Residues: CACRDRGPNTEAFF.

This clonotype was observed a handful of times. The chain links TRBV29-1 to TRBJ2-7, with 8 bases fitting TRBD1. This CDR3 region has 14 residues. Germline CDR1 is SQVTM and CDR2 is ANQGSEA. V lost 3 bases to trimming and J lost 4 bases; unmatched junction nucleotides: 8. CDR3 sequence (DNA): TGCAGCGTTGATTACTCAGGGGGCAAGTACGAGCAGTACTTC. Translating gives CSVDYSGGKYEQYF.

The table lists this clonotype with many counts. The V and J genes are TRBV5-1 and TRBJ2-1, with a weak D call TRBD2 (6 bases). Per germline, CDR1 SGHRS and CDR2 YFSETQ. V was cut by 2 bases and J by 2 bases, with 14 bases left in between. The CDR3 contains 16 residues. The CDR3 protein is CASSFSGSVTYNEQFF. In DNA form, the CDR3 reads TGCGCCAGCAGCTTTTCCGGGAGCGTGACCTACAATGAGCAGTTCTTC.

This clonotype has ten or more counts. The rearrangement uses TRBV7-8 and TRBJ2-2; 9 bases fit TRBD1. Germline V gene data show CDR1 as SGHVS and CDR2 as FQNEAQ. The CDR3 runs to 16 residues. Losses at the gene ends were 3 bases for V and 5 bases for J; bases not matched to a gene: 7. CDR3 nucleotide sequence: TGTGCCAGCAGCTTCTCCAAGACAGGGGGGACCGGGGAGCTGTTTTTT. This gives the protein CASSFSKTGGTGELFF.

This clonotype was detected only a few times. The J gene is TRBJ2-7, the V gene TRBV11-2, with 12 bases lining up with TRBD1. The J segment lost 6 bases and the V segment lost 1 base, leaving 4 bases of the junction unmatched. The CDR3 is 15 residues long. CDR1 SGHAT and CDR2 FQNNGV come from the germline V gene. The CDR3, as DNA: TGTGCCAGCAGCTTAGGAGGGACAGGGGGCGGCGAGCAGTACTTC. It specifies CASSLGGTGGGEQYF.